Listed below are T cell receptor beta chains from one sample, sequenced in a study of T cell responses to AZD1222 COVID-19 vaccine. Clones were read by immunoSEQ multiplex PCR, and TCRdb kept only the in-frame ones, dropping some. Of roughly 180,000 clones in the sample, approximately 92% are singletons; the top ten hold approximately 6.9%. The sample in question was peripheral blood, obtained on day 0 of AZD1222 vaccination. The source of these receptors is an adult in good health. The CDR3 runs from the conserved cysteine through the conserved F or W. Each record gives: D gene, J gene, clone size, V gene, CDR3 DNA, CDR3 protein. D genes are given only for firm matches. The size entry is marked missing in some rows and otherwise reads once, few, many or a size class.

D: NA; J: TRBJ1-6; size: once; V: TRBV12-5; DNA: TGTGCTAGTGGCCGAGACACGCCTAGGGGTTCACCCCTCCACTTT; CDR3: CASGRDTPRGSPLHF
D: NA; J: TRBJ2-2; size: NA; V: TRBV7-6; DNA: TGTGCCAGCACCACATTTACGAACACCGGGGAGCTGTTTTTT; CDR3: CASTTFTNTGELFF
D: NA; J: TRBJ1-3; size: NA; V: TRBV13; DNA: TGTGCCAGCACCACAACTCGCCACTCTGGAAACACCATATATTTT; CDR3: CASTTTRHSGNTIYF
D: NA; J: TRBJ2-3; size: NA; V: TRBV27; DNA: TGTGCCAGCAGCAGGGTGGGCCCCGCAGATACGCAGTATTTT; CDR3: CASSRVGPADTQYF
D: TRBD2; J: TRBJ2-3; size: NA; V: TRBV20-1; DNA: TGCAGTGCTAGTACCGGGGGGGATGGTACGCAGTATTTT; CDR3: CSASTGGDGTQYF
D: NA; J: TRBJ2-2; size: NA; V: TRBV15; DNA: TGTGCCACCAGCAGACTGGGGGGTTCCGGGGAGCTGTTTTTT; CDR3: CATSRLGGSGELFF
D: NA; J: TRBJ1-1; size: once; V: TRBV6-5; DNA: TGTGCCAGCAGTTTGAACAGGGAATACTGGAACACTGAAGCTTTCTTT; CDR3: CASSLNREYWNTEAFF
D: NA; J: TRBJ1-2; size: NA; V: TRBV11-2; DNA: TGTGCCAGCACCTCGTGGGAGGAAGGGGCTAGTGGCTACACCTTC; CDR3: CASTSWEEGASGYTF
D: NA; J: TRBJ1-3; size: NA; V: TRBV4-1; DNA: TGCGCCAGCAGCCCAGGACGGGGAAACACCATATATTTT; CDR3: CASSPGRGNTIYF
D: NA; J: TRBJ2-2; size: NA; V: TRBV10-2; DNA: TGCGCCAGCAGGGGACATCCGGCAGCCGGGGAGCTGTTTTTT; CDR3: CASRGHPAAGELFF
D: NA; J: TRBJ2-2; size: once; V: TRBV4-2; DNA: TGTGCCAGCAGCGCAAGAGGGGTGGCCGGGGAGCTGTTTTTT; CDR3: CASSARGVAGELFF
D: TRBD1; J: TRBJ2-5; size: NA; V: TRBV13; DNA: TGTGCCAGCAGCGAGACAGGGGAACAAGAGACCCAGTACTTC; CDR3: CASSETGEQETQYF
D: NA; J: TRBJ1-2; size: NA; V: TRBV6-5; DNA: TGTGCCAGCGCGTTTCAGGGGTTCTATGGCTACACCTTC; CDR3: CASAFQGFYGYTF
D: NA; J: TRBJ2-7; size: once; V: TRBV5-4; DNA: TGTGCCAGCAGCTTGGACCATAGGGGGGAGGGCTACGAGCAGTACTTC; CDR3: CASSLDHRGEGYEQYF
D: NA; J: TRBJ2-7; size: NA; V: TRBV20-1; DNA: TGCAGTGCTAGTCGGTCTATCTGGTCCTACGAGCAGTACTTC; CDR3: CSASRSIWSYEQYF
D: TRBD1; J: TRBJ2-3; size: NA; V: TRBV9; DNA: TGTGCCAGCAGCCCTTGGACAGGAGCTACAGATACGCAGTATTTT; CDR3: CASSPWTGATDTQYF
D: NA; J: TRBJ1-2; size: NA; V: TRBV9; DNA: TGTGCCAGCAGCGGATCAGGGTTTGGCTACACCTTC; CDR3: CASSGSGFGYTF
D: NA; J: TRBJ1-6; size: NA; V: TRBV19; DNA: TGTGCCAGTAGTATTCTTGTCGGGGACTCACCCCTCCACTTT; CDR3: CASSILVGDSPLHF
D: NA; J: TRBJ2-3; size: NA; V: TRBV12-5; DNA: TGTGCTAGTGGTTTCGGAGGGGGGGGCACAGATACGCAGTATTTT; CDR3: CASGFGGGGTDTQYF
D: NA; J: TRBJ2-7; size: NA; V: TRBV28; DNA: TGTGCCAGCAGTCCCGGGACACTAGCCTACGAGCAGTACTTC; CDR3: CASSPGTLAYEQYF
D: NA; J: TRBJ2-7; size: few; V: TRBV29-1; DNA: TGCAGCGTTGAAGATGTTGGGGGCCTCAGCTCCTACGAGCAGTACTTC; CDR3: CSVEDVGGLSSYEQYF
D: TRBD1; J: TRBJ2-7; size: NA; V: TRBV7-2; DNA: TGTGCCAGCAGCGTTCGACAGGGGGCGGGTGAGCAGTACTTC; CDR3: CASSVRQGAGEQYF
D: NA; J: TRBJ2-3; size: once; V: TRBV12-5; DNA: TGTGCTAGTGGTTTGGTAATGGGGGCCACAGATACGCAGTATTTT; CDR3: CASGLVMGATDTQYF
D: NA; J: TRBJ1-3; size: NA; V: TRBV6-5; DNA: TGTGCCAGCAGTCCTAATTTAGACACCATATATTTT; CDR3: CASSPNLDTIYF
D: NA; J: TRBJ1-1; size: NA; V: TRBV6-5; DNA: TGTGCCAGCGGTCGGGGCACTGAAGCTTTCTTT; CDR3: CASGRGTEAFF
D: TRBD2; J: TRBJ2-1; size: NA; V: TRBV2; DNA: TGTGCCAGCAGTGATTTAGGCGGGGGGGCCAAGAATGAGCAGTTCTTC; CDR3: CASSDLGGGAKNEQFF
D: NA; J: TRBJ1-5; size: few; V: TRBV7-8; DNA: TGTGCCAGCAGCTTAGTTCCGCGCCAGAATAGCAATCAGCCCCAGCATTTT; CDR3: CASSLVPRQNSNQPQHF
D: TRBD2; J: TRBJ2-3; size: once; V: TRBV28; DNA: TGTGCCAGCAGTTCAAGCGGGGGGGCCGGTGGTACGCAGTATTTT; CDR3: CASSSSGGAGGTQYF
D: NA; J: TRBJ1-2; size: NA; V: TRBV30; DNA: TGTGCCTGGAGAGGGCAGAACAACTATGGCTACACCTTC; CDR3: CAWRGQNNYGYTF
D: NA; J: TRBJ1-6; size: NA; V: TRBV30; DNA: TGTGCCTGGAGTGGAGGAGCTACGGGAACCCTGCAGTCACCCCTCCACTTT; CDR3: CAWSGGATGTLQSPLHF
D: NA; J: TRBJ1-5; size: NA; V: TRBV6-2/TRBV6-3; DNA: TGTGCCAGCAGTTATGGAGGGGCGAGGGGCAATCAGCCCCAGCATTTT; CDR3: CASSYGGARGNQPQHF
D: NA; J: TRBJ2-4; size: NA; V: TRBV6-1; DNA: TGTGCCAGCAGTGCCCTGGCGGCCTACCGCAAAAACATTCAGTACTTC; CDR3: CASSALAAYRKNIQYF
D: NA; J: TRBJ1-2; size: NA; V: TRBV11-2; DNA: TGTGCCAGCAGCTTAGACAGAACTGGCTACACCTTC; CDR3: CASSLDRTGYTF
D: NA; J: TRBJ1-1; size: NA; V: TRBV5-5; DNA: TGTGCCAGCAGCTTGGACCCGGGGAACACTGAAGCTTTCTTT; CDR3: CASSLDPGNTEAFF
D: NA; J: TRBJ1-5; size: NA; V: TRBV7-8; DNA: TGTGCCAGCAGCTTAGTTCTGGGGAGCAATCAGCCCCAGCATTTT; CDR3: CASSLVLGSNQPQHF
D: NA; J: TRBJ2-7; size: NA; V: TRBV6-4; DNA: TGTGCCAGCAGTGTTGGGGACTCAACATTCTACGAGCAGTACTTC; CDR3: CASSVGDSTFYEQYF
D: NA; J: TRBJ2-5; size: few; V: TRBV7-9; DNA: TGTGCCAGCAACGAGCGGCGTGGGGAGACCCAGTACTTC; CDR3: CASNERRGETQYF
D: NA; J: TRBJ2-1; size: NA; V: TRBV9; DNA: TGTGCCAGCAGCGTCGTCGTCGGGGCAGGGGCGAATGAGCAGTTCTTC; CDR3: CASSVVVGAGANEQFF
D: NA; J: TRBJ2-5; size: NA; V: TRBV3-1/TRBV3-2; DNA: TGTGCCAGCAGCCAAGAGCGGGACACCCAGTACTTC; CDR3: CASSQERDTQYF
D: NA; J: TRBJ1-2; size: NA; V: TRBV4-3; DNA: TGCGCCAGCAGCCAAGAGACAGGTCACTATGGCTACACCTTC; CDR3: CASSQETGHYGYTF
D: TRBD1; J: TRBJ1-5; size: NA; V: TRBV28; DNA: TGTGCCAGCAGTCTAACGAGACAGGGCCTAACGCAGCCCCAGCATTTT; CDR3: CASSLTRQGLTQPQHF
D: TRBD1; J: TRBJ2-7; size: NA; V: TRBV5-1; DNA: TGCGCCAGCAGCTTGGGGGACAGGGGCTACGAGCAGTACTTC; CDR3: CASSLGDRGYEQYF
D: NA; J: TRBJ1-5; size: once; V: TRBV24-1; DNA: TGTGCCACCAGTGGATTTAGGGTTAGGACGCGCCAGCCCCAGCATTTT; CDR3: CATSGFRVRTRQPQHF
D: NA; J: TRBJ2-3; size: NA; V: TRBV4-3; DNA: TGCGCCAGCAGCCAAGAACCTCTCGGGGCCGATACGCAGTATTTT; CDR3: CASSQEPLGADTQYF
D: TRBD1; J: TRBJ2-3; size: NA; V: TRBV7-6; DNA: TGTGCCAGCAGCCCCGGGACAGGGGGCACAGATACGCAGTATTTT; CDR3: CASSPGTGGTDTQYF
D: TRBD1; J: TRBJ1-6; size: NA; V: TRBV9; DNA: TGTGCCAGCAGCGAGACGGGACAGGGAGGTTCACCCCTCCACTTT; CDR3: CASSETGQGGSPLHF
D: NA; J: TRBJ2-3; size: once; V: TRBV27; DNA: TGTGCCAGCAGTTTGGAGGCTTATAGCACAGATACGCAGTATTTT; CDR3: CASSLEAYSTDTQYF
D: NA; J: TRBJ2-4; size: NA; V: TRBV19; DNA: TGTGCCAGTAGTATAGTGGAGGGGGACATTCAGTACTTC; CDR3: CASSIVEGDIQYF
D: TRBD1; J: TRBJ1-2; size: NA; V: TRBV27; DNA: TGTGCCAGCAGTTTAGGGCCCGACAGGGTCTATGGCTACACCTTC; CDR3: CASSLGPDRVYGYTF
D: NA; J: TRBJ1-1; size: NA; V: TRBV28; DNA: TGTGCCAGCAGCCGACCTGGGGTCTTGAACACTGAAGCTTTCTTT; CDR3: CASSRPGVLNTEAFF
D: TRBD1; J: TRBJ2-1; size: NA; V: TRBV24-1; DNA: TGTGCCACCAGTGACGGCCTCGGGACAGGGCACAATGAGCAGTTCTTC; CDR3: CATSDGLGTGHNEQFF
D: NA; J: TRBJ2-7; size: NA; V: TRBV6-2/TRBV6-3; DNA: TGTGCCAGCAGTTACGAGCAGGGGAGGGACTACGAGCAGTACTTC; CDR3: CASSYEQGRDYEQYF